What follows is one T cell receptor (beta chain) and its context. This sample stems from a study of T cells after somatic rescue of genetic block. V dropped 7 bases and J dropped 7; count of bases not matched to a gene: 7. Germline CDR1 and CDR2: MNHEY and SVGAGI. This CDR3 is 15 amino acids long. The table came from immunoSEQ multiplex PCR; TCRdb's copy has only in-frame clones and leaves some out. The sample has approximately 10,000 clones, about 76% seen once; the top ten hold more than 10%. This receptor was identified in a boy younger than 18. The rearrangement uses TRBV6-5 and TRBJ2-2, with 12 bases aligning to TRBD1. The specimen sequenced was peripheral blood mononuclear cells (PBMCs). CDR3: CASTFRDRGHGELFF. In nucleotides, the CDR3 is TGTGCCAGCACCTTCCGGGACAGGGGGCACGGGGAGCTGTTTTTT.